A single sample is the source of the 26 T cell receptor beta chains below, sequenced in a study. TCRdb fed the RT-PCR reads into MiXCR, producing one record per CDR3 protein. Of more than 550,000 distinct CDR3 sequences in the sample, 12% to 15% were seen once. The specimen sequenced was memory CD4+ T cells from blood. The origin of the receptors is a female donor in good health, serving as a healthy control.

The V call is TRBV5-1, the J call TRBJ1-1, with 8 bases that match TRBD1. CDR3 length equals 13 residues. Germline CDR1 reads SGHRS; CDR2 reads YFSETQ. V was pared by 6 bases and J by 2 bases, with 3 bases of the junction left unmatched. CDR3 in DNA: TGCGCCAGCAAGGGACAGGATAACACTGAAGCTTTCTTT. Its translation: CASKGQDNTEAFF.

This clonotype was observed a few times. This chain uses TRBV7-9 with TRBJ2-1; 11 nucleotides match TRBD2. The J segment lost 9 bases and the V segment lost 5 bases, leaving 9 bases of the junction unmatched. The CDR3 is made up of 15 amino acids. Germline assignment: CDR1 SEHNR and CDR2 FQNEAQ (reference sequence). The CDR3 spells CASSPGSSGGTEQFF. The CDR3 coding sequence is TGTGCCAGCAGCCCGGGATCTAGCGGGGGGACTGAGCAGTTCTTC.

The sample holds many counts of this clonotype. The chain is built from TRBV12-3 or TRBV12-4 and TRBJ1-4, with 8 bases fitting TRBD1. The trim removed 2 bases at V and 8 bases at J, leaving 7 bases unmatched. The CDR3 sequence is 15 residues long. CDR3 residues: CASSLRTGFGEKLFF. The CDR3 bases are TGTGCCAGCAGTTTACGGACAGGGTTTGGAGAAAAACTGTTTTTT.

This clonotype showed up just a few times. V and J are TRBV6-2 or TRBV6-3 and TRBJ2-7, with 7 nucleotides matching TRBD1. CDR3 length: 15 amino acids. After removal of 4 bases from V and 6 bases from J, the junction contained 12 bases not matched to a gene. The germline CDR1 and CDR2 sequences are MNHEY and SVGEGT. The CDR3 region is CASSSETGRPSEQYF. The CDR3 DNA follows: TGTGCCAGCAGTTCCGAGACAGGGAGACCTTCCGAGCAGTACTTC.

The table lists this clonotype with many counts. The chain carries TRBV4-3 and TRBJ2-7, with D unresolved. The CDR3 is 14 residues long. Trimming stripped 0 bases from V and 3 bases from J, with 9 bases between. CDR1 is LGHNA, CDR2 YSLEER, per germline. The CDR3 sequence is CASSQEAVSYEQYF. In DNA, the CDR3 is TGCGCCAGCAGCCAAGAGGCGGTTAGCTACGAGCAGTACTTC.

This clonotype has ten or more counts. J is TRBJ1-2 and V is TRBV10-3, with 9 bases matching TRBD1. Germline CDR1 is ENHRY and CDR2 is SYGVKD. This CDR3 has 14 amino acids. The trim removed 5 bases at V and 4 bases at J, leaving 5 bases unmatched. CDR3 DNA: TGTGCCATCAGTTATACGGGACAGGGCTATGGCTACACCTTC. Its translation is CAISYTGQGYGYTF.

This clonotype occurred a few times. The rearrangement links TRBV27 to TRBJ2-3, with TRBD2 matching over 12 bases. V lost 7 bases and J lost 0; bases outside the gene matches: 17. Germline CDR1 MNHEY, CDR2 SMNVEV (reference sequence). The CDR3 runs 20 residues. CDR3 residues: CASTDFTSGGTEHSTDTQYF. The CDR3 DNA is TGTGCCAGCACCGACTTTACTAGCGGGGGGACGGAACATAGCACAGATACGCAGTATTTT.

With regard to this clonotype: This may arise from a read error, as a much more abundant clone is one base away. This chain joins TRBV2 and TRBJ2-7; D not resolved. V shed 10 bases and J shed 2 bases, with 12 bases lying between them. The V gene's germline CDR1 is SNHLY and CDR2 FYNNEI. The CDR3 is 12 residues long. The CDR3 coding sequence is TGTGCCACCGGACCGGGTACCTACGAGCAGTACTTC. It encodes CATGPGTYEQYF.

This clonotype was found many times. The chain links TRBV20-1 to TRBJ1-5; D perhaps matches TRBD1 (5 bases). The CDR3 is made up of 12 amino acids. V was clipped by 6 bases and J by 2 bases, with 8 bases between them. CDR1 is DFQATT, CDR2 SNEGSKA, per germline (reference sequence). DNA of the CDR3: TGCAGTGCCAAACAGGGCAATCAGCCCCAGCATTTT. Translating it yields CSAKQGNQPQHF.

The chain recombines TRBV7-3 with TRBJ2-1; D not certain. The CDR3 length is 15 residues. The V end lost 0 bases, the J end lost 5 bases, and 11 bases lay between the germline ends. Germline lookup yields CDR1 SGHTA and CDR2 FQGTGA. In DNA form, the CDR3 reads TGTGCCAGCAGCTTAACAAGGACGATCAACAATGAGCAGTTCTTC. Amino acid sequence: CASSLTRTINNEQFF.

This clonotype was found a few times. The V call is TRBV3-1, the J call TRBJ2-1; 8 nucleotides match TRBD2. Trimming took 3 bases from V and 12 from J; bases not matched to a gene: 4. Germline V lookup: CDR1 LGHDT, CDR2 YNNKEL (reference sequence). CDR3 length: 12 residues. In DNA, the CDR3 is TGTGCCAGCAGCCAGGCGGGGGGCGCGCAGTTCTTC. Amino acids: CASSQAGGAQFF.

This rearrangement joins TRBV3-1 to TRBJ2-2; 10 nucleotides agree with TRBD2. This CDR3 is built from 15 residues. CDR1 LGHDT and CDR2 YNNKEL come from the germline V gene (reference sequence). Trimming took 6 bases from V and 5 from J; bases not matched to a gene: 6. In DNA form, the CDR3 reads TGTGCCAGCAGAACTAGCGGGATAAATACCGGGGAGCTGTTTTTT. It translates to CASRTSGINTGELFF. Drawing the rest from reference TRBV3-1 and TRBJ2-2, the complete variable domain is DTAVSQTPKYLVTQMGNDKSIKCEQNLGHDTMYWYKQDSKKFLKIMFSYNNKELIINETVPNRFSPKSPDKAHLNLHINSLELGDSAVYFCASRTSGINTGELFFGEGSRLTVL.

Only a few counts were recorded for this clonotype. CDR3 coding DNA: TGTGCCAGCAGTTTAGGCGGCCCTGTATCACCCCTCCACTTT. Protein: CASSLGGPVSPLHF. The chain couples TRBV25-1 to TRBJ1-6; D is unresolved. The CDR3 runs 14 residues. CDR1 is MGHDK, CDR2 SYGVNS, per germline. V dropped 5 bases and J dropped 10 bases, with 15 bases sitting between them.

This clonotype was seen more than once but under ten times. The V call is TRBV25-1, the J call TRBJ2-2; tentative D call: TRBD2 (5 bases). Germline V gene sequence: CDR1 MGHDK, CDR2 SYGVNS. Trimming cost V 7 bases and J 3 bases, with 15 bases left between them. The CDR3 totals 15 residues. Here the CDR3 DNA reads TGTGCCAGCACTGCGCTTCACGGGGACACCGGGGAGCTGTTTTTT. Translation gives CASTALHGDTGELFF.

This clonotype appeared many times. J is TRBJ2-5 and V is TRBV6-2 or TRBV6-3; D could derive from TRBD1 or TRBD2 (5 bases each). Deletions cut 11 bases from V and 3 bases from J, with 13 bases between. The germline V gene has CDR1 MNHEY and CDR2 SVGEGT. The CDR3 contains 12 residues. CDR3 DNA sequence: TGTGCCCTCGGGGCGGCCGAAGAGACCCAGTACTTC. Its translation is CALGAAEETQYF.

This clonotype turned up a few times. The V and J genes are TRBV11-2 and TRBJ1-1; 10 nucleotides match TRBD1. The V gene's germline CDR1 is SGHAT and CDR2 FQNNGV. With 2 bases clipped from V and 11 bases from J, the junction kept 8 bases outside the gene matches. The CDR3 extends over 14 amino acids. The chain's CDR3 is CASSLRQGAQMAFF. The CDR3 DNA reads TGTGCCAGCAGCTTAAGACAGGGGGCTCAGATGGCTTTCTTT.

V usage is TRBV5-1 and J usage is TRBJ2-7; D is ambiguous. Trimming cost V 0 bases and J 0 bases, with 7 bases left between them. This CDR3 contains 14 residues. Germline V gene lookup returns CDR1 SGHRS and CDR2 YFSETQ. CDR3 nucleotide sequence: TGCGCCAGCAGCTTGGGACGGACCTCCTACGAGCAGTACTTC. Translating gives CASSLGRTSYEQYF.

CDR3 in amino acids: CASSDGRRNSPLHF. As DNA, the CDR3 is TGTGCCAGCAGTGACGGCAGGCGGAATTCACCCCTCCACTTT. The chain recombines TRBV2 with TRBJ1-6; D unresolved. The CDR3 contains 14 residues. V was shortened by 3 bases and J by 7 bases, with 10 bases between the two germline ends. CDR1 SNHLY and CDR2 FYNNEI come from the germline V gene.

This clonotype was seen many times. V is TRBV7-2 and J is TRBJ1-6; a possible D gene is TRBD1 (6 bases). The CDR3 runs 15 residues. The V and J ends lost 5 bases and 7 bases respectively, with 15 bases between them. The germline V gene encodes CDR1 SGHTA and CDR2 FQGNSA. CDR3 in amino acids: CASSVQGFSNSPLHF. The CDR3, as DNA: TGTGCCAGCAGCGTACAGGGATTTTCAAATTCACCCCTCCACTTT.

The chain couples TRBV3-1 to TRBJ2-2; D call uncertain. V lost 1 base and J lost 1, with 7 bases in between. Germline V gene data show CDR1 as LGHDT and CDR2 as YNNKEL (reference sequence). The CDR3 loop spans 15 amino acids. The CDR3 is CASSQGVQNTGELFF. For the CDR3, the DNA is TGTGCCAGCAGCCAAGGAGTGCAGAACACCGGGGAGCTGTTTTTT. Supplemented by reference TRBV3-1 and TRBJ2-2, the full variable domain reads DTAVSQTPKYLVTQMGNDKSIKCEQNLGHDTMYWYKQDSKKFLKIMFSYNNKELIINETVPNRFSPKSPDKAHLNLHINSLELGDSAVYFCASSQGVQNTGELFFGEGSRLTVL.

This clonotype was counted between two and nine times. The chain carries TRBV28 and TRBJ1-2; TRBD1 might be the D (6 bases). The CDR3 consists of 14 residues. Trimming removed 3 bases at V and 6 bases at J, with 14 bases between. Germline V gene sequence: CDR1 MDHEN, CDR2 SYDVKM. Here the CDR3 reads CASSFIRGAHGYTF. CDR3 DNA sequence: TGTGCCAGCAGTTTTATTAGGGGGGCGCATGGCTACACCTTC.

The V gene is TRBV5-1, the J gene TRBJ1-2; 8 positions match TRBD1. This CDR3 is 13 amino acids long. The junction had 7 bases not matched to a gene; V was cut back by 4 bases and J by 8 bases. From germline, CDR1 is SGHRS and CDR2 YFSETQ. CDR3 in DNA: TGCGCCAGCAGCGCGGGACAGGCGGAGGGCTACACCTTC. Its protein is CASSAGQAEGYTF.

The J gene is TRBJ2-7, the V gene TRBV4-1; 9 nucleotides align to TRBD1. Germline CDR1 and CDR2: MGHRA and YSYEKL. V gave up 1 base and J gave up 4 bases; unmatched junction bases: 17. The CDR3 sequence is 19 residues long. This chain's CDR3 is CASSQGYRGLRRRTYEQYF. CDR3 nucleotides: TGCGCCAGCAGCCAAGGGTACAGGGGGCTCAGGAGGAGGACGTACGAGCAGTACTTC.

This clonotype showed up many times. V and J are TRBV20-1 and TRBJ2-1; 9 bases are a match to TRBD2. Looked up from germline, CDR1 is DFQATT and CDR2 is SNEGSKA (reference sequence). Losses at the gene ends were 5 bases for V and 6 bases for J; bases not matched to a gene: 8. The CDR3 length is 14 residues. CDR3 amino acids: CSAPPSGMGNEQFF. The DNA of the CDR3 is TGCAGTGCTCCTCCTAGCGGGATGGGCAATGAGCAGTTCTTC.

This clonotype was detected a few times. This rearrangement joins TRBV6-1 to TRBJ2-5; TRBD1 matches at 10 bases. This CDR3 region has 18 residues. The junction had 15 bases not matched to a gene; V was cut back by 3 bases and J by 5 bases. Germline CDR1 is MNHNS and CDR2 is SASEGT. CDR3 bases: TGTGCCAGCAGTGAGGGTATTGGGGACAGGGGTTCTTGGGAGACCCAGTACTTC. Translating gives CASSEGIGDRGSWETQYF.

This clonotype was recorded a few times. V gene TRBV3-1 combines with J gene TRBJ2-2; possible D gene TRBD1, 5 bases. V dropped 6 bases and J dropped 6 bases, with 14 bases sitting between them. CDR3 length equals 14 residues. CDR1 is LGHDT, CDR2 YNNKEL, per germline (reference sequence). The CDR3 bases are TGTGCCAGCAGATCGACAGCCACGGCCGGGGAGCTGTTTTTT. Protein: CASRSTATAGELFF.